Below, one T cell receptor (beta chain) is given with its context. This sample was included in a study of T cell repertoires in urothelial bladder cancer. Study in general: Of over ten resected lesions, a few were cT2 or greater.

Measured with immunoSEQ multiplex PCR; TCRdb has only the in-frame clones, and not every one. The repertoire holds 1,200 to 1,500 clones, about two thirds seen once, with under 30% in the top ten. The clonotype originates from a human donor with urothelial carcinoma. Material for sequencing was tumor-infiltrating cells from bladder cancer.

The CDR3 spells CASSLARSNAGELFF. The CDR3 nucleotides read TGCGCCAGCAGTCTAGCTAGAAGTAATGCCGGGGAGCTGTTTTTT. The chain couples TRBV23-1 to TRBJ2-2; D remains unclear. TRBV23-1 is annotated as an ORF whose role is uncertain. V lost 4 bases to trimming and J lost 6 bases, with 15 bases between them. CDR3 length equals 15 residues.